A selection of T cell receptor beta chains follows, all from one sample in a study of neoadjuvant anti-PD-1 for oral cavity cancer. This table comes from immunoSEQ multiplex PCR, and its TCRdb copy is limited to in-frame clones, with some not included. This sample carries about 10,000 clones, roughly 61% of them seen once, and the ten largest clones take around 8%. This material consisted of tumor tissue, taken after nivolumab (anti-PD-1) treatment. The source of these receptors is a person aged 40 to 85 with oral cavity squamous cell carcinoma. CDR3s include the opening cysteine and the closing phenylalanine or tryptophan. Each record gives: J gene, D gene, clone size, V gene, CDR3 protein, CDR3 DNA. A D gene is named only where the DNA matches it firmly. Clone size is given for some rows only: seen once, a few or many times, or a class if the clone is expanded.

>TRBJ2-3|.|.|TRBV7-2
CASSLTPQDTQYF
TGTGCCAGCAGCTTAACCCCTCAGGATACGCAGTATTTT
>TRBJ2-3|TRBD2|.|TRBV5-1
CASSLLADWGDTQYF
TGCGCCAGCAGCTTGCTAGCGGATTGGGGAGATACGCAGTATTTT
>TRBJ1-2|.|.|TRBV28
CASSLRGGGGYGYTF
TGTGCCAGCAGTTTAAGGGGGGGAGGAGGTTATGGCTACACCTTC
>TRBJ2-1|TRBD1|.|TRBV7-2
CASSTYRGAYNEQFF
TGTGCCAGCAGCACCTACAGGGGCGCCTACAATGAGCAGTTCTTC
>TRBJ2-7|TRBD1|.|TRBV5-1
CASSSKTNRGYEQYF
TGCGCCAGCAGCTCCAAAACCAACAGGGGGTACGAGCAGTACTTC
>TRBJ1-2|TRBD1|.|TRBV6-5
CASSSWQGGHYGYTF
TGTGCCAGCAGTTCCTGGCAGGGGGGTCACTATGGCTACACCTTC
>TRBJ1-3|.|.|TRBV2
CASSAEAVSGNTIYF
TGTGCCAGCAGTGCGGAGGCAGTCTCTGGAAACACCATATATTTT
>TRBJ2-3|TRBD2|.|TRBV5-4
CASSFSSGKTTDTQYF
TGTGCCAGCAGCTTCTCTAGCGGGAAGACCACAGATACGCAGTATTTT
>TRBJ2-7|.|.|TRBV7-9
CASSPLGEQYF
TGTGCCAGCAGCCCACTCGGGGAGCAGTACTTC
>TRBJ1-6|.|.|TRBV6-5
CASSYGEARVNSPLHF
TGTGCCAGCAGTTACGGGGAGGCCAGGGTAAATTCACCCCTCCACTTT
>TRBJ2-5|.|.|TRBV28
CASSLGTNLGGETQYF
TGTGCCAGCAGTTTAGGCACCAACCTCGGGGGAGAGACCCAGTACTTC
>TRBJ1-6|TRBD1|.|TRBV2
CASSARTGSGSSPLHF
TGTGCCAGCAGTGCTAGGACAGGGAGTGGGAGTTCACCCCTCCACTTT
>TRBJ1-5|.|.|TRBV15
CATSRPPLYNQPQHF
TGTGCCACCAGCAGACCGCCCCTGTACAATCAGCCCCAGCATTTT
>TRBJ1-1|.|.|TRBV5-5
CASSLLLLGATEAFF
TGTGCCAGCAGCTTGTTGCTGTTAGGGGCCACTGAAGCTTTCTTT
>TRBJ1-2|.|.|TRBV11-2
CASSFGPSNYGYTF
TGTGCCAGCAGTTTTGGGCCAAGTAACTATGGCTACACCTTC
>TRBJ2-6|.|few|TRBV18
CASSPNSGANVLTF
TGTGCCAGCTCCCCAAACTCTGGGGCCAACGTCCTGACTTTC
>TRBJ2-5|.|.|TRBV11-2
CASSRGVEGTQYF
TGTGCCAGCAGCCGAGGGGTAGAGGGGACCCAGTACTTC
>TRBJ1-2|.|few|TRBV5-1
CASSLLGADYGYTF
TGCGCCAGCAGCTTGCTGGGGGCGGACTATGGCTACACCTTC
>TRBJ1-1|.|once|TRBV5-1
CASSPDLPGAEAFF
TGCGCCAGCAGCCCGGACCTTCCGGGCGCTGAAGCTTTCTTT
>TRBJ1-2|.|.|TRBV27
CASSLGPDRTNYGYTF
TGTGCCAGCAGTTTAGGGCCGGACAGAACTAACTATGGCTACACCTTC
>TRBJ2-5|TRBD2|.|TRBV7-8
CASSFLAGGQETQYF
TGTGCCAGCAGCTTTCTAGCGGGGGGCCAAGAGACCCAGTACTTC
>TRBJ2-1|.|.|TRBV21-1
CASSKRVAGTYNEQFF
TGTGCCAGCAGCAAGAGGGTAGCGGGAACTTACAATGAGCAGTTCTTC
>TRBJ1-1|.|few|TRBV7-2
CASSFDFPIDAEAFF
TGTGCCAGCAGCTTCGACTTCCCAATAGACGCTGAAGCTTTCTTT
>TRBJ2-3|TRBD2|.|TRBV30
CAWSYLGAGGSTDTQYF
TGTGCCTGGAGTTACCTCGGGGCCGGGGGGAGCACAGATACGCAGTATTTT
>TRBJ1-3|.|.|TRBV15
CATSRRESSGNTIYF
TGTGCCACCAGCAGAAGGGAGTCCTCTGGAAACACCATATATTTT
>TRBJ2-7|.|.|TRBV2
CASSAVHYEQYF
TGTGCCAGCAGTGCGGTCCACTACGAGCAGTACTTC
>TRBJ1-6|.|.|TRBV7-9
CASSLEGGNSPLHF
TGTGCCAGCAGCCTAGAGGGTGGCAATTCACCCCTCCACTTT
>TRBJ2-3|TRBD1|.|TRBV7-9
CASSPDRGGTDTQYF
TGTGCCAGCAGCCCCGACAGGGGGGGCACAGATACGCAGTATTTT
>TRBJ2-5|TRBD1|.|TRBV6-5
CASSNRGKETQYF
TGTGCCAGCAGCAACAGGGGAAAAGAGACCCAGTACTTC
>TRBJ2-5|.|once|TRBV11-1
CASSFQGRPPQETQYF
TGTGCCAGCAGCTTCCAGGGGCGTCCCCCTCAAGAGACCCAGTACTTC
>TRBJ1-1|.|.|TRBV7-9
CASSLGTVNTEAFF
TGTGCCAGCAGCTTGGGGACGGTGAACACTGAAGCTTTCTTT
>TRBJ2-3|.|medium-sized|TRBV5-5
CASSPRADTQYF
TGTGCCAGCAGCCCTAGGGCAGATACGCAGTATTTT
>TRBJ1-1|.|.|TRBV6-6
CASSLTRVSTEAFF
TGTGCCAGCAGTTTAACCAGGGTTAGCACTGAAGCTTTCTTT
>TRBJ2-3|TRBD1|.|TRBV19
CASLDRGKSTDTQYF
TGTGCCAGCTTGGACAGGGGAAAAAGCACAGATACGCAGTATTTT
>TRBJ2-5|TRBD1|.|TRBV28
CASRSTGGETQYF
TGTGCCAGCAGATCTACAGGGGGAGAGACCCAGTACTTC
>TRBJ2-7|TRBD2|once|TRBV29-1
CSVGLAGGYYEQYF
TGCAGCGTTGGCCTAGCGGGGGGCTACTACGAGCAGTACTTC
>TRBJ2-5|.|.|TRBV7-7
CASSLGAEETQYF
TGTGCCAGCAGCTTGGGGGCCGAGGAGACCCAGTACTTC
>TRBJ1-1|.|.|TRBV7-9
CASSIAEAFF
TGTGCCAGCAGCATCGCTGAAGCTTTCTTT
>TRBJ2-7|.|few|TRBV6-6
CASSPPGRYEQYF
TGTGCCAGCAGCCCTCCGGGACGATACGAGCAGTACTTC
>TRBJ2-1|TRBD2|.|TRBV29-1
CSALTSGSSYNEQFF
TGCAGCGCCTTGACTAGCGGGAGCTCCTACAATGAGCAGTTCTTC
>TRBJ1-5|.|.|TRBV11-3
CASSYEGLGNQPQHF
TGTGCCAGCAGCTACGAGGGACTCGGCAATCAGCCCCAGCATTTT
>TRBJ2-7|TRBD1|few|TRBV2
CASSPDRAPREQYF
TGTGCCAGCAGTCCGGACAGGGCTCCCCGCGAGCAGTACTTC
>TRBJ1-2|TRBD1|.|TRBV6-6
CASSYDRQGYYGYTF
TGTGCCAGCAGTTACGACCGACAGGGGTACTATGGCTACACCTTC
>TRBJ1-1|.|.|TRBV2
CASIRALTGTEAFF
TGTGCCAGCATAAGAGCCCTAACGGGAACTGAAGCTTTCTTT
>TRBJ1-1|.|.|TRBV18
CASSPLAGANEAFF
TGTGCCAGCTCACCACTCGCGGGGGCAAATGAAGCTTTCTTT
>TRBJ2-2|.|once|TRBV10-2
CAGGGQRSGELFF
TGCGCCGGGGGGGGCCAGCGATCCGGGGAGCTGTTTTTT
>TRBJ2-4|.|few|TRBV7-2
CASSPGGTAANIQYF
TGTGCCAGCAGTCCTGGCGGGACAGCGGCAAACATTCAGTACTTC
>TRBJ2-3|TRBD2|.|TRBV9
CASSVVAGVTDTQYF
TGTGCCAGCAGCGTAGTAGCGGGAGTAACAGATACGCAGTATTTT